Sequencing of this TCR beta chain was carried out in a study of blood T cells in healthy people across ages (dated by TCRdb to between 2014 and 2016). With regard to the full study: Template switching captured roughly one uniquely barcoded TCR beta cDNA molecule per two T cells in model experiments. Age-related changes in TCR beta repertoire diversity were measured in the study by deep sequencing normalized with unique cDNA molecular identifiers. Donors were grouped into four age groups: young (average approximately 15 years), middle-aged (roughly 37), aged (roughly 67) and long-lived (roughly 80). Using the same blood draw, the study looked at two additional independent replicas of 1 million unique cDNA reads for two donors, one aged 18 to 30 and the other aged 80 or older.

A few counts support this clonotype. Its recognized antigen is unknown. Within one base of it there is no much larger clone, and no base qualities were kept. Libraries were prepared through 5' RACE. The reads were generated on an Illumina HiSeq 2500. The second PCR ran for about 7 to 11 cycles and used a J-beta primer mix along with a sample-barcoded 5' primer. A template-switch 5' adaptor carrying 12 random nucleotides introduced a unique molecular identifier onto each TCR beta cDNA molecule. Each sample yielded at least 2.5 million CDR3-containing paired-end reads. First-strand cDNA synthesis was performed from all RNA using the Mint cDNA synthesis kit, with priming by a TRBC-specific oligonucleotide. All cDNA was treated with uracil-DNA glycosylase and then went through a first 18-cycle PCR with the universal primers M1SS and BC2_uni_R. The source study handled its data this way. For normalization, 1 million high-quality reads, each with a distinct molecular identifier, were randomly selected from each sample. Instead of being binned into consensus sequences, reads with shared molecular identifiers were discarded. MiTCR, with a Q25 quality threshold and the strictest error-elimination algorithm, was used for CDR3 identification, clonotype clustering and error correction. A nonparametric unseen species model using Euler transformation provided a lower-bound estimate of total TCR beta diversity. The public reads were reprocessed in TCRdb via fastp at Q25 and MiXCR, keeping in-frame beta chains. Records with the same CDR3 protein are collapsed into one entry carrying the most frequent genes and DNA. TCRdb's processing, not the authors', yielded these V and J calls. This sample has around 780,000 distinct CDR3 sequences in its table, and around 25% of those were observed once. The ten most abundant clones make up around 3% of the sample.

The full study reports these points: Compared with the aged group, the long-lived group had more naive CD4+ T cells, fewer expanded clones and increased TCR diversity, suggesting age selection. Estimates of total diversity based on one million sequenced T cells were regarded as lower bounds and as underestimates. Since profiling was done on bulk unsorted PBMCs, naive and antigen-experienced compartments could not be conclusively compared. As age increased, observed TCR beta diversity per million T cells dropped in a roughly linear way, and a significant reduction was already evident by age about 36. Because donor CMV infection status was unknown, age-related changes in expanded clonotypes were potentially confounded. The percentage of naive T cells measured by flow cytometry correlated strongly with observed TCR beta diversity.

Systemically healthy Caucasian individuals from Russia, roughly 40 in total and aged roughly 6 to 90 years, were included as donors. Around 9.9 milliliters of peripheral blood were collected from each donor into EDTA-treated Vacutainer tubes. Ficoll-Paque density-gradient centrifugation was used to isolate PBMCs, with at least 6 million per sample. Trizol reagent was used to extract total RNA from the PBMCs, yielding at least 5 micrograms per sample. The percentages of naive CD45RAhigh/CD27high T cells were determined by flow cytometry on a PBMC aliquot from every donor. Reading the germline V gene (reference sequence) gives CDR1 LGHDT and CDR2 YNNKEL. V trim: 1 base; J trim: 4 bases; unmatched bases: 3. The CDR3, cysteine through phenylalanine, is 16 amino acids long. This entry keeps only the CDR3 DNA: 48 bases, framed from base 1. The data were also submitted as part of a second study, on T cells of mothers and their children. The second study reports: Nine systemically healthy Caucasian individuals served as donors, namely three mothers together with their six children. cDNA synthesis consumed the entire amount of extracted RNA, loaded at about 1.5 ug RNA in each 15 ul reaction. In the second PCR, sample barcodes and 2-4 random nucleotides were introduced via the M1S primer. More than 9 million TCR beta CDR3 reads were obtained from each mother, and some 3 million reads were obtained from each child. Thymic selection shapes the output of TCR recombination in a similar way in related and unrelated pairs, and inherited differences have a minor effect. Normalized repertoire overlap was always found to be slightly, but never significantly, higher in related mother-child pairs than in unrelated mother-child pairs. With a sensitivity of roughly 93 clones per million clonotypes, no persistent microchimeric T cell clones were detected. Deep NGS was used in the study to compare the TCR beta repertoires of mothers and children and to look for features that separate related mother-child pairs from unrelated individuals. The mean age was 40 +/- 4 years for the mothers and about 12 +/- 4 years for the children. After adapter ligation with NEBNext reagents, the libraries were sequenced on Illumina HiSeq 2000 with 100+100 nt paired-end reads. Mother and child libraries were prepared a month apart and sequenced in separate runs to prevent cross-contamination. For each donor, somewhere between roughly 450,000 and 2,100,000 distinct TCR beta clonotypes were identified. Naive TCR beta clonotypes were estimated from low-frequency clonotypes matched to each donor's FACS-determined naive share, without sorting.

The sequence was obtained from a boy between 10 and 17 years old in good health. The sequencing input was blood. The V gene is TRBV3-1 and the J gene is TRBJ2-7; TRBD2 fits 14 bases in the junction. The nucleotide sequence is given as TGTGCCAGCAGCCAAGGGGGGACTAGCGGGGGTTACGAGCAGTACTTC. It is translated as CASSQGGTSGGYEQYF.